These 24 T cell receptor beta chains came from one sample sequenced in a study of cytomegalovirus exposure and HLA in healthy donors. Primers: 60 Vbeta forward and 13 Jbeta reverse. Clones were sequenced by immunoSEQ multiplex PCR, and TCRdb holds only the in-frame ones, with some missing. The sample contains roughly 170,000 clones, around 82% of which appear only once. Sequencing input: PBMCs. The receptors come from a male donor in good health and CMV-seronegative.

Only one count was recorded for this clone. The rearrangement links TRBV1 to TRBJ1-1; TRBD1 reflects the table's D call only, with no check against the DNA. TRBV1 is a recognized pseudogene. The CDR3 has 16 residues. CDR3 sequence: CTSSQDPGQRNTEAFF. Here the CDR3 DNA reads TGCACCAGCAGCCAAGATCCGGGACAGAGGAACACTGAAGCTTTCTTT.

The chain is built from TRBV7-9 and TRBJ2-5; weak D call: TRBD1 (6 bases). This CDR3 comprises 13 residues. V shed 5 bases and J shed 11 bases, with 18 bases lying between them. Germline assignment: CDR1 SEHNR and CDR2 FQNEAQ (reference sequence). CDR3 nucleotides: TGTGCCAGCAGCGCGGACAGCGCGAGAGAGCAGTACTTC. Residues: CASSADSAREQYF.

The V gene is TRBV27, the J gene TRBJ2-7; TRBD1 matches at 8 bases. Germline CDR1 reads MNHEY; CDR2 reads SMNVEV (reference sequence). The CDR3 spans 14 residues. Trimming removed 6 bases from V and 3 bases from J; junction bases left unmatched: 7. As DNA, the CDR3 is TGTGCCAGCAGCTCCCCGGACAGGGTCTACGAGCAGTACTTC. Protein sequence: CASSSPDRVYEQYF.

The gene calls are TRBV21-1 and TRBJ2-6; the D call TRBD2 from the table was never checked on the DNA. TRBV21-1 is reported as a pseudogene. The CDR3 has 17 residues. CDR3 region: CASSQPGLGSGANVLTF. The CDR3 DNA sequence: TGTGCCAGCAGCCAACCGGGACTGGGATCTGGGGCCAACGTCCTGACTTTC.

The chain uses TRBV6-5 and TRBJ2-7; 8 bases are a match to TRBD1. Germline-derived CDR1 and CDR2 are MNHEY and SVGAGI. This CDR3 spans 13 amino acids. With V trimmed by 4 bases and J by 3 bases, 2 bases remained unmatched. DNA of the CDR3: TGTGCCAGCAGTTGGGGACAGGACTACGAGCAGTACTTC. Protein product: CASSWGQDYEQYF.

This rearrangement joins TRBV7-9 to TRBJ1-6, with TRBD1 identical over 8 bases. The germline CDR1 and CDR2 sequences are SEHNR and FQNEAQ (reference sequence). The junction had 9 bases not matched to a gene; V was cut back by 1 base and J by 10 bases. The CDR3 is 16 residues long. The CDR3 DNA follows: TGTGCCAGCAGCTTAGTACATGGACAGGGAGCCTCACCCCTCCACTTT. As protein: CASSLVHGQGASPLHF.

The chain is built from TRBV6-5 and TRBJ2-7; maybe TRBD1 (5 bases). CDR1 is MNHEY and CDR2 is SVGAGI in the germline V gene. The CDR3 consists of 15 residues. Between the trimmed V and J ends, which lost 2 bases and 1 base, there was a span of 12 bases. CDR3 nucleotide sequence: TGTGCCAGCAGTTACGATCAGGGTGTGTCCTACGAGCAGTACTTC. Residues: CASSYDQGVSYEQYF.

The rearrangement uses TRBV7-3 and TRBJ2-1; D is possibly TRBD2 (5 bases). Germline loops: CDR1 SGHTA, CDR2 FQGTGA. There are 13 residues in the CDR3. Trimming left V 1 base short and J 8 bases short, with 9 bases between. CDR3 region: CASSLIARDEQFF. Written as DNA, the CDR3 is TGTGCCAGCAGCTTAATTGCGAGGGATGAGCAGTTCTTC.

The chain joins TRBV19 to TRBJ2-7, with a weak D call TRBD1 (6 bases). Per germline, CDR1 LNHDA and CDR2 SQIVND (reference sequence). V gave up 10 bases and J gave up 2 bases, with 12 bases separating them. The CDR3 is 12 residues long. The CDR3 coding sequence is TGTGCCACCGCGACAGGCCCCTACGAGCAGTACTTC. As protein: CATATGPYEQYF. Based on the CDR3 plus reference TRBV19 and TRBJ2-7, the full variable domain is DGGITQSPKYLFRKEGQNVTLSCEQNLNHDAMYWYRQDPGQGLRLIYYSQIVNDFQKGDIAEGYSVSREKKESFPLTVTSAQKNPTAFYLCATATGPYEQYFGPGTRLTVT.

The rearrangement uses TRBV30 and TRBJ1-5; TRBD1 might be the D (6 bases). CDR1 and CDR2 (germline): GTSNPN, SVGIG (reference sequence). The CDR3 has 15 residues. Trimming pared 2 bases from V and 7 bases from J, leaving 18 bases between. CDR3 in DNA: TGTGCCTGGAGTTCCGCAGGGGCCCATGGGCAGCCCCAGCATTTT. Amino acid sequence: CAWSSAGAHGQPQHF.

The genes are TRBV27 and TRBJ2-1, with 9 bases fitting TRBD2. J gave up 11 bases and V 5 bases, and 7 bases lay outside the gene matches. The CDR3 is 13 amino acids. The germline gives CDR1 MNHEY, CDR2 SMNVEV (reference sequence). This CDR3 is CASSELTSGKQFF. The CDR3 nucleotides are TGTGCCAGCAGTGAATTGACTAGCGGTAAGCAGTTCTTC.

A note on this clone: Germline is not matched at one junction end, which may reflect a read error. The DNA for the CDR3 is TGTGCCGGCAGTTCCCCCCTTAGCTCCTATAATTCACCCCTCCACTTT. Its translation: CAGSSPLSSYNSPLHF. The rearrangement links TRBV27 to TRBJ1-6; D remains unclear. The germline V gene has CDR1 MNHEY and CDR2 SMNVEV (reference sequence). The CDR3 contains 16 residues.

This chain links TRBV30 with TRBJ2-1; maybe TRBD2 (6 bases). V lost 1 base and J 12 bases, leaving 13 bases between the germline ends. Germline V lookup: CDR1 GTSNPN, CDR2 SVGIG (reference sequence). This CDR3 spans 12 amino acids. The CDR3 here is CAWSDQPAGQFF. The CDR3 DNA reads TGTGCCTGGAGTGACCAACCAGCGGGGCAGTTCTTC.

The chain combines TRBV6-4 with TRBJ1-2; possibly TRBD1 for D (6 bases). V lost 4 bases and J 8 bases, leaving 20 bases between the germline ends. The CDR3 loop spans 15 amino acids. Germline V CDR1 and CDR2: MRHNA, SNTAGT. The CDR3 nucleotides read TGTGCCAGCAGTGGTGCGGGCGGGGGCGATGGAGGCTACACCTTC. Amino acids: CASSGAGGGDGGYTF.

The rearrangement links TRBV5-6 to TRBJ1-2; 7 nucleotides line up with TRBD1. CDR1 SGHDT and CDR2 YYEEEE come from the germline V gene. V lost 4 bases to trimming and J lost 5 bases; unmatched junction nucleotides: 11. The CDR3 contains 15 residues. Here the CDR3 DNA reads TGTGCCAGCAGCCCCGGGACAGCCAACACTTATGGCTACACCTTC. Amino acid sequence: CASSPGTANTYGYTF.

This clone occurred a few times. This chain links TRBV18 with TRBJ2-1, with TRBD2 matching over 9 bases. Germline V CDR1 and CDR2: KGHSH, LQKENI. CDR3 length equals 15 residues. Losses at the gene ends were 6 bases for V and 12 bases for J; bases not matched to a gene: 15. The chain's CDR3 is CASSKTGTSQGGQFF. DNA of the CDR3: TGTGCCAGCTCCAAAACCGGGACTAGCCAGGGCGGGCAGTTCTTC.

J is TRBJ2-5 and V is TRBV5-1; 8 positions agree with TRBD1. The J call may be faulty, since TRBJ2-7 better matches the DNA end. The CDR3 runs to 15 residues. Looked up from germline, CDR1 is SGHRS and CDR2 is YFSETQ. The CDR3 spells CASSPRQGRSYEQYF. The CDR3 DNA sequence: TGCGCCAGCAGCCCTCGACAGGGGAGGTCCTACGAGCAGTACTTC.

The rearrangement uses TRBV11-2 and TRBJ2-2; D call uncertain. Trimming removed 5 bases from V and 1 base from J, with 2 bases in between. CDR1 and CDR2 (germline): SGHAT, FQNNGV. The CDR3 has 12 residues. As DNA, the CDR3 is TGTGCCAGCAGCCTGAACACCGGGGAGCTGTTTTTT. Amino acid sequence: CASSLNTGELFF.

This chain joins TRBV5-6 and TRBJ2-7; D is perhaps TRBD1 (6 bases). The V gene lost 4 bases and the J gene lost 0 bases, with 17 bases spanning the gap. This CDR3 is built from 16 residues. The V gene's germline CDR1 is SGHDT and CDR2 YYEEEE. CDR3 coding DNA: TGTGCCAGCAGCCCAGGGACACGGAAGAGCTCCTACGAGCAGTACTTC. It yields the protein CASSPGTRKSSYEQYF.

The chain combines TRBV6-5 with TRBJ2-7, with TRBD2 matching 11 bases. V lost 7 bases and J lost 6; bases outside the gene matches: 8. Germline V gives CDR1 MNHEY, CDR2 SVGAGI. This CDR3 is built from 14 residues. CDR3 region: CASKTIAGGREQYF. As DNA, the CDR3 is TGTGCCAGCAAAACCATAGCGGGGGGGCGCGAGCAGTACTTC.

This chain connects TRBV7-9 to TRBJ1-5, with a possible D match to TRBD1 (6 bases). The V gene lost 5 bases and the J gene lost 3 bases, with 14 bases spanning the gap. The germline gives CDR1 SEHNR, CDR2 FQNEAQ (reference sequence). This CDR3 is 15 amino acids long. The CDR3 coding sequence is TGTGCCAGCAGCCCGAGTGGGGGCGTCAATCAGCCCCAGCATTTT. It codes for CASSPSGGVNQPQHF.

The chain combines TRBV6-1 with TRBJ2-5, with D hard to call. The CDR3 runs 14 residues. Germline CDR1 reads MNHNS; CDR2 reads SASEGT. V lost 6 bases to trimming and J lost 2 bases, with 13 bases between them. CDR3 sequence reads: CASSPGPLQETQYF. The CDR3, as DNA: TGTGCCAGCAGCCCTGGGCCACTTCAAGAGACCCAGTACTTC.

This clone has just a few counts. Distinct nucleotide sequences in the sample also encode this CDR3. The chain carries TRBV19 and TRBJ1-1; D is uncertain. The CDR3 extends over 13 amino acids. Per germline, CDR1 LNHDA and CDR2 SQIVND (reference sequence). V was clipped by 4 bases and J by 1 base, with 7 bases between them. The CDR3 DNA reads TGTGCCAGTAGTAATAACAGGAACACTGAAGCTTTCTTT. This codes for CASSNNRNTEAFF.

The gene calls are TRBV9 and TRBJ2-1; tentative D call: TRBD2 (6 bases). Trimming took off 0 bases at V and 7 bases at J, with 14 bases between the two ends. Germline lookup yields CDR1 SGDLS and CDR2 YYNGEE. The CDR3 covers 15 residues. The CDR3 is CASSVAGLAHNEQFF. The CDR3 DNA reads TGTGCCAGCAGCGTAGCCGGCCTAGCGCATAATGAGCAGTTCTTC.